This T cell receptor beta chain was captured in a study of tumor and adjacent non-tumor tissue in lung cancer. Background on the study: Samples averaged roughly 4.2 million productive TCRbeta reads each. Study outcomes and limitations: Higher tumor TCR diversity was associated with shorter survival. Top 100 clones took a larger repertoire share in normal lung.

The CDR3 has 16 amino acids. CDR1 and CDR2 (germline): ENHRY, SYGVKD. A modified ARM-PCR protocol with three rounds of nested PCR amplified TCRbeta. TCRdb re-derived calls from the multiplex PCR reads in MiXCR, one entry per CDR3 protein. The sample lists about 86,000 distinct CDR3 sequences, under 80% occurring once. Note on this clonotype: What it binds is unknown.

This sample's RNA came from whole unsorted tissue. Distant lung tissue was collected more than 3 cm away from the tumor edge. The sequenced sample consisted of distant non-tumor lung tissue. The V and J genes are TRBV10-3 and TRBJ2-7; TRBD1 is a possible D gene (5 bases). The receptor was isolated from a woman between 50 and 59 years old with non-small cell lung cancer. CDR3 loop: CIISESVPAGAFEQYF. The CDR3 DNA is TGTATCATCAGTGAGTCTGTCCCCGCTGGGGCGTTTGAGCAGTACTTC.